The clone carrying this TCR beta chain appeared a few times. With a J-beta primer mix and a sample-barcoded 5' primer, a second PCR ran 7 to 11 cycles. A single record per CDR3 protein comes from TCRdb applying MiXCR to the 5' RACE reads. The sample includes fewer than 950,000 distinct CDR3 sequences, about 36% seen only once; the top ten take 10% to 15%. Healthy individuals of Caucasian origin from Russia, aged about 6 to 90, served as donors. Per-sample PBMC isolation yielded at least 6.5 million cells. The data were taken from a study of blood T cells in healthy people across ages. The CDR3 totals 15 residues. The ends were cut back, 6 bases at V and 0 bases at J, with 14 bases in the middle. Per the germline V gene, CDR1 is MDHEN and CDR2 is SYDVKM.

The V call is TRBV28, the J call TRBJ2-5; D is undetermined. This clonotype was sampled from a man between 18 and 29 years old in good health. The specimen sequenced was blood. The CDR3 is CASSWRSSYQETQYF. The CDR3, as DNA: TGTGCCAGCAGCTGGCGCTCCTCGTACCAAGAGACCCAGTACTTC.